The clone carrying this T cell receptor beta chain was seen once. In germline, CDR1 is SGHRS, CDR2 YFSETQ. The V gene lost 2 bases and the J gene lost 0 bases, with 6 bases spanning the gap. The CDR3 length is 15 residues. The data stem from a study of cytomegalovirus exposure and HLA in healthy donors. The PCR contained 60 Vbeta and 13 Jbeta primers. The data were produced by immunoSEQ multiplex PCR, yet TCRdb's version contains in-frame clones alone and is incomplete. This sample carries roughly 180,000 clones, roughly 84% of them seen once, and the ten largest clones take around 0.93%. The sequence was obtained from a man aged 25 to 45 in good health and CMV-seronegative. Sequenced input: PBMCs. This sequence joins TRBV5-1 and TRBJ1-6; D is unresolved. The CDR3 spells CASSFDSSYNSPLHF. The CDR3, as DNA: TGCGCCAGCAGCTTCGATAGCTCCTATAATTCACCCCTCCACTTT.